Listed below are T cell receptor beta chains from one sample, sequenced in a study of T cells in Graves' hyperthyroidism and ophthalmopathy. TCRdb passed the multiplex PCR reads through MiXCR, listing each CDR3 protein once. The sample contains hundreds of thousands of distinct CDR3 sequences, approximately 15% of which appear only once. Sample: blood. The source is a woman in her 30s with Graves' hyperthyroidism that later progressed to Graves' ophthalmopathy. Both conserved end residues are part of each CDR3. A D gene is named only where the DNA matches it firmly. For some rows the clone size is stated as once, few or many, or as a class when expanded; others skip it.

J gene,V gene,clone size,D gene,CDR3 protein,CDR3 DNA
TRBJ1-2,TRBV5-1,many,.,CASSSSLNTGYGYTF,TGCGCCAGCAGCTCGTCCCTCAACACAGGCTATGGCTACACCTTC
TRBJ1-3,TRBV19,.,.,CASTLEGGNTIYF,TGTGCCAGTACCCTGGAGGGAGGAAACACCATATATTTT
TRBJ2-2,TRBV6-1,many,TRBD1,CASSSSQGIANTGELFF,TGTGCCAGCAGTTCGTCACAGGGGATTGCGAACACCGGGGAGCTGTTTTTT
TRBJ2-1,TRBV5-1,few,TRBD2,CASSLGLAGGPLVYNEQFF,TGCGCCAGCAGCTTGGGTCTAGCGGGAGGGCCTCTAGTCTACAATGAGCAGTTCTTC
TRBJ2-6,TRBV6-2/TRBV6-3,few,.,CASSLVGHSGANVLTF,TGTGCCAGCAGCCTGGTTGGTCATTCTGGGGCCAACGTCCTGACTTTC
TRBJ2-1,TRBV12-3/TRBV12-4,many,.,CASSLGRFQINNEQFF,TGTGCCAGCAGTTTAGGACGGTTTCAGATAAACAATGAGCAGTTCTTC
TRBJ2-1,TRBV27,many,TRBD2,CASSQTSGGSHNEQFF,TGTGCCAGCAGCCAAACTAGCGGGGGTAGTCACAATGAGCAGTTCTTC
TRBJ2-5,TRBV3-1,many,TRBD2,CASSQALPLAGARVYGETQYF,TGTGCCAGCAGCCAAGCCCTCCCCCTAGCGGGAGCCCGGGTATATGGAGAGACCCAGTACTTC
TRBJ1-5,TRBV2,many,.,CASSEQGQKGGRHF,TGTGCCAGCAGTGAACAGGGACAAAAGGGGGGGCGACATTTT
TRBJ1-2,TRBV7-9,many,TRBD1,CRGGGDSLNNGYTF,TGTAGAGGAGGTGGGGACAGTCTAAACAATGGCTACACCTTC
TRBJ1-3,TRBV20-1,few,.,CSALFPKAGNTIYF,TGCAGTGCTTTATTCCCGAAGGCTGGAAACACCATATATTTT
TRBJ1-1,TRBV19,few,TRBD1,CASCRDREDDTEAFF,TGTGCCAGTTGCCGGGACAGGGAGGATGACACTGAAGCTTTCTTT
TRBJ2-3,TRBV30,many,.,CAWSQRNRDTQYF,TGTGCCTGGAGTCAAAGGAACAGGGATACGCAGTATTTT
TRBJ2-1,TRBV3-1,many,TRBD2,CASSQVGLAGGNNEQFF,TGTGCCAGCAGCCAAGTGGGACTAGCGGGAGGGAACAATGAGCAGTTCTTC
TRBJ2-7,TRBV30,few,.,CAWSVPPGQQYF,TGTGCCTGGAGTGTACCACCAGGACAGCAGTACTTC
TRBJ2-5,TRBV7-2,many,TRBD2,CASSQTSGSAKTQYF,TGTGCCAGCAGCCAGACTAGCGGGAGCGCGAAGACCCAGTACTTC
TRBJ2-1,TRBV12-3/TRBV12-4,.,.,CASSHLSRSYNEQFF,TGTGCCAGCAGTCACCTGAGCCGTTCCTACAATGAGCAGTTCTTC
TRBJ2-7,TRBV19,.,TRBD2,CASSTTSGVNNEQYF,TGTGCCAGTAGTACGACTAGCGGGGTCAACAATGAGCAGTACTTC
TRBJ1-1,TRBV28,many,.,CASSYRATEAFF,TGTGCCAGCAGTTACAGGGCCACTGAAGCTTTCTTT
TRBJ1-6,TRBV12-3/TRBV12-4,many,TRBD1,CASRPTGQLNSPLHF,TGTGCCAGCAGGCCTACGGGACAGCTAAATTCACCCCTCCACTTT
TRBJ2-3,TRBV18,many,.,CASSPNEDTQYF,TGTGCCAGCTCACCAAATGAAGATACGCAGTATTTT
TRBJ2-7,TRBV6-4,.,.,CASSDREGSSYEQYF,TGTGCCAGCAGTGACAGAGAAGGGAGCTCCTACGAGCAGTACTTC
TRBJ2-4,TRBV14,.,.,CASQMGFLAKNIQYF,TGTGCCAGCCAGATGGGTTTCCTAGCCAAAAACATTCAGTACTTC
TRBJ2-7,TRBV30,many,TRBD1,CAWNGQGGSYEQYF,TGTGCCTGGAATGGACAGGGGGGATCCTACGAGCAGTACTTC
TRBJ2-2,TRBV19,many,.,CASRPGQNTGELFF,TGTGCCAGTAGACCCGGACAGAACACCGGGGAGCTGTTTTTT
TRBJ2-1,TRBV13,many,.,CASSLGGLGPFF,TGTGCCAGCAGCTTAGGAGGTCTAGGGCCGTTCTTC
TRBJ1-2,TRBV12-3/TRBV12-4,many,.,CASKLDRLGGYTF,TGTGCCAGCAAATTGGACCGCTTGGGAGGCTACACCTTC
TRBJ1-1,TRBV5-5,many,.,CASSVEWDILQVAEAFF,TGTGCCAGCAGCGTGGAATGGGACATTCTACAAGTCGCTGAAGCTTTCTTT
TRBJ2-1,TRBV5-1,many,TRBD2,CASFPGAGDRNEQFF,TGCGCCAGCTTCCCCGGAGCGGGAGATCGGAATGAGCAGTTCTTC
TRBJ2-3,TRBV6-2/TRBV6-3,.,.,CASRPAWGASTDTQYF,TGTGCCAGCAGACCCGCCTGGGGCGCTAGCACAGATACGCAGTATTTT
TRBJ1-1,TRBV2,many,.,CAKQGFMDTEAFF,TGTGCCAAACAGGGATTCATGGACACTGAAGCTTTCTTT
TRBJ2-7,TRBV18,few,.,CASSPPSNSRWGEQYF,TGTGCCAGCTCACCACCCTCTAACAGCCGTTGGGGCGAGCAGTACTTC
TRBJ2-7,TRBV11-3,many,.,CASSLGSKWGQYF,TGTGCCAGCAGCCTGGGGTCTAAGTGGGGGCAGTACTTC
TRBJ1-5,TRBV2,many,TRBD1,CASRAGTGGRQPQHF,TGTGCCAGCAGGGCCGGGACAGGGGGCCGGCAGCCCCAGCATTTT
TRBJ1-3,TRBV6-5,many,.,CASSSPDRNTIYF,TGTGCCAGCAGTTCGCCAGACAGAAACACCATATATTTT
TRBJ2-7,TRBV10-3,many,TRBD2,CAISESGSGSYEQYF,TGTGCCATCAGTGAGTCGGGTAGCGGGAGCTACGAGCAGTACTTC
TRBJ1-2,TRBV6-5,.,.,CASSYSFGRTALGGGYTF,TGTGCCAGCAGTTACTCCTTTGGGCGGACGGCCCTAGGAGGTGGCTACACCTTC
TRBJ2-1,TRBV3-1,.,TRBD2,CASSQDRSGLAKDEQFF,TGTGCCAGCAGCCAAGATCGTTCAGGACTAGCGAAGGACGAGCAGTTCTTC
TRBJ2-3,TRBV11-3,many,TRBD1,CASSFTGTGFLADTQYF,TGTGCCAGCAGCTTTACCGGGACAGGGTTTTTGGCAGATACGCAGTATTTT
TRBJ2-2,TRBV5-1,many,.,CASSLADWTANTGELFF,TGCGCCAGCAGCTTGGCCGACTGGACGGCGAACACCGGGGAGCTGTTTTTT
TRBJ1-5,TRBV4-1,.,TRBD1,CASSQAGQGNQPQHF,TGCGCCAGCAGCCAAGCGGGACAGGGGAACCAGCCCCAGCATTTT
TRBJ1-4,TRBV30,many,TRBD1,CAWSVRQGGTNEKLFF,TGTGCCTGGAGTGTACGACAGGGCGGAACTAATGAAAAACTGTTTTTT
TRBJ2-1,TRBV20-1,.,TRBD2,CSARDPGLAVLNPYNEQFF,TGCAGTGCTAGAGATCCGGGACTAGCGGTCTTAAACCCCTACAATGAGCAGTTCTTC
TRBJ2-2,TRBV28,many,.,CASSLIWAGILNTGELFF,TGTGCCAGCAGTTTAATATGGGCGGGGATATTGAACACCGGGGAGCTGTTTTTT
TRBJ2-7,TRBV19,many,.,CASSIDGGFYEQYF,TGTGCCAGTAGTATAGACGGCGGATTCTACGAGCAGTACTTC
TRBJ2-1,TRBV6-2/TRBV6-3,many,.,CATSRGRVYNEQFF,TGTGCCACTTCTCGGGGGCGGGTATACAATGAGCAGTTCTTC
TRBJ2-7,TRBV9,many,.,CASSVAGGSSYEQYF,TGTGCCAGCAGCGTAGCTGGCGGTAGCTCCTACGAGCAGTACTTC
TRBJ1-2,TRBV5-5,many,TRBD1,CASSLGDSGFYGYTF,TGTGCCAGCAGCTTAGGGGACAGCGGATTCTATGGCTACACCTTC
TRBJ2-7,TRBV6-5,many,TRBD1,CASSYSQGDRGYEQYF,TGTGCCAGCAGTTACTCGCAGGGGGACAGAGGATACGAGCAGTACTTC
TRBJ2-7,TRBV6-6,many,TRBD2,CASSYSVAGGTYEQYF,TGTGCCAGCAGTTACTCCGTCGCGGGAGGAACCTACGAGCAGTACTTC
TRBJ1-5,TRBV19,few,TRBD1,CASSFQGQGSQPQHF,TGTGCCAGTAGTTTTCAGGGACAGGGGAGTCAGCCCCAGCATTTT
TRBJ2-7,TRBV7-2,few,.,CASSASQGTGQYF,TGTGCCAGCAGCGCCTCACAGGGAACAGGGCAGTACTTC
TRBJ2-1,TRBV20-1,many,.,CSARVDSSYNEQFF,TGCAGTGCTAGGGTGGATAGCTCCTACAATGAGCAGTTCTTC
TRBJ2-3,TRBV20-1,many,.,CANRIAQGADTQYF,TGCGCGAACAGGATTGCCCAAGGCGCAGATACGCAGTATTTT
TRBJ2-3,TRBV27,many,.,CASSLSSSASTDTQYF,TGTGCCAGCAGTTTATCTTCTAGCGCGAGCACAGATACGCAGTATTTT
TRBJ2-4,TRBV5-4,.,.,CASSLAETLNSQYF,TGTGCCAGCAGCTTGGCAGAAACACTGAATAGTCAGTACTTC
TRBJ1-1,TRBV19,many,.,CATHPDTYTEAFF,TGTGCCACCCATCCTGACACTTACACTGAAGCTTTCTTT
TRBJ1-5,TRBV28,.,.,CATGRGNQPQHF,TGTGCCACCGGGAGGGGCAATCAGCCCCAGCATTTT
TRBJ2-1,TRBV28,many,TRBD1,CASSLRDRKRNEQFF,TGTGCCAGCAGTCTCCGGGACAGGAAAAGGAATGAGCAGTTCTTC
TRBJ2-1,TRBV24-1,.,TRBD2,CATMKGTSSYNEQFF,TGTGCCACAATGAAAGGGACTAGCTCCTACAATGAGCAGTTCTTC